This TCR beta chain was recorded in a study of T cells after yellow fever vaccination. Study-wide points: Overall, a small share of clonotypes was seen in both CD4 and CD8 compartments.

TCRdb independently ran MiXCR on the 5' RACE reads; one entry per CDR3 protein. Of about 320,000 distinct CDR3 sequences listed, approximately 4% were seen once; the top ten hold less than 20%. This clonotype was observed many times. The antigen remains undetermined. V was pared by 4 bases and J by 6 bases, with 5 bases of the junction left unmatched. Germline V gene sequence: CDR1 SGHRS, CDR2 YFSETQ. The CDR3 totals 14 residues. The sequenced sample was PBMCs, obtained 15 days after the yellow fever booster vaccination. V and J are TRBV5-1 and TRBJ2-7; 12 positions agree with TRBD1. The sequence was obtained from a man aged 18 to 29 who received the YFV17D yellow fever vaccine. The CDR3 DNA reads TGCGCCAGCAGCACCGGGACAGGGGGCACCGAGCAGTACGTC. Its protein is CASSTGTGGTEQYV.